The rows below give T cell receptor beta chains drawn from one sample of a study of CD8 T cells in ankylosing spondylitis. Each CDR3 protein gets one entry after TCRdb re-called the 5' RACE reads with MiXCR. The sample yields about 460,000 distinct CDR3 sequences, about 5.4% seen once. Sequencing used blood, either unsorted or a sorted T cell fraction (not recorded which). The receptor set was obtained from a male donor with ankylosing spondylitis. The CDR3 runs from the conserved cysteine through the conserved F or W. The order of the fields is V gene, D gene, clone size, J gene, CDR3 protein, CDR3 DNA. The D gene is left open where the match is weak. Where a row states a size, it is once, few, many or the class of an expanded clone; other rows omit it.

v_call: TRBV12-3/TRBV12-4; d_call: .; clone_size: many; j_call: TRBJ1-5; cdr3_aa: CASSPLRTDNQPQHF; cdr3_nt: TGTGCCAGCAGTCCGCTCCGGACGGACAATCAGCCCCAGCATTTT
v_call: TRBV6-2/TRBV6-3; d_call: TRBD2; clone_size: many; j_call: TRBJ2-1; cdr3_aa: CASSTVRGGNYNEQFF; cdr3_nt: TGTGCCAGCAGTACTGTTCGGGGGGGGAACTACAATGAGCAGTTCTTC
v_call: TRBV29-1; d_call: TRBD2; clone_size: many; j_call: TRBJ2-1; cdr3_aa: CSVTGLAGRYNEQFF; cdr3_nt: TGCAGCGTTACGGGACTAGCGGGCCGCTACAATGAGCAGTTCTTC
v_call: TRBV5-1; d_call: .; clone_size: many; j_call: TRBJ2-4; cdr3_aa: CASSLGVGAAKNIQYF; cdr3_nt: TGCGCCAGCAGCTTGGGAGTGGGAGCGGCCAAAAACATTCAGTACTTC
v_call: TRBV20-1; d_call: TRBD1; clone_size: many; j_call: TRBJ1-1; cdr3_aa: CSAPDRGRSEAFF; cdr3_nt: TGCAGTGCACCAGACAGGGGGAGGTCTGAAGCTTTCTTT
v_call: TRBV12-3/TRBV12-4; d_call: TRBD1; clone_size: many; j_call: TRBJ1-4; cdr3_aa: CASSLRQGMGEKLFF; cdr3_nt: TGTGCCAGCAGCTTAAGACAGGGCATGGGCGAAAAACTGTTTTTT
v_call: TRBV4-2; d_call: .; clone_size: many; j_call: TRBJ2-7; cdr3_aa: CASSQESVSYEQYF; cdr3_nt: TGTGCCAGCAGCCAAGAGTCAGTGTCCTACGAGCAGTACTTC
v_call: TRBV29-1; d_call: .; clone_size: few; j_call: TRBJ2-7; cdr3_aa: CSASPGSYEQYF; cdr3_nt: TGCAGCGCCTCGCCAGGTAGCTACGAGCAGTACTTC
v_call: TRBV14; d_call: TRBD1; clone_size: .; j_call: TRBJ2-7; cdr3_aa: CASSPRTGIHEQYF; cdr3_nt: TGTGCCAGCAGCCCCAGGACAGGGATCCACGAGCAGTACTTC
v_call: TRBV12-5; d_call: .; clone_size: many; j_call: TRBJ2-6; cdr3_aa: CASGLWGSGANVLTF; cdr3_nt: TGTGCTAGTGGCCTTTGGGGCTCTGGGGCCAACGTCCTGACTTTC
v_call: TRBV10-3; d_call: TRBD2; clone_size: .; j_call: TRBJ2-7; cdr3_aa: CAINPSGRESYEQYF; cdr3_nt: TGTGCCATCAACCCTAGCGGGAGGGAGTCCTACGAGCAGTACTTC
v_call: TRBV18; d_call: .; clone_size: .; j_call: TRBJ1-1; cdr3_aa: CASSLTQAKRFTEAFF; cdr3_nt: TGTGCCAGCTCTCTCACGCAGGCTAAGAGGTTCACTGAAGCTTTCTTT
v_call: TRBV29-1; d_call: TRBD1; clone_size: .; j_call: TRBJ2-7; cdr3_aa: CSPGGQPKSYEQYF; cdr3_nt: TGCAGCCCTGGGGGACAGCCAAAGTCCTACGAGCAGTACTTC
v_call: TRBV20-1; d_call: .; clone_size: many; j_call: TRBJ2-7; cdr3_aa: CSASNEQYF; cdr3_nt: TGCAGTGCTAGCAACGAGCAGTACTTC
v_call: TRBV20-1; d_call: .; clone_size: many; j_call: TRBJ1-3; cdr3_aa: CSARGQDGSGNTIYF; cdr3_nt: TGCAGTGCTAGAGGACAGGATGGGTCTGGAAACACCATATATTTT
v_call: TRBV5-5; d_call: .; clone_size: many; j_call: TRBJ2-7; cdr3_aa: CASSGRGSYEQYF; cdr3_nt: TGTGCCAGCAGCGGGCGGGGATCCTACGAGCAGTACTTC
v_call: TRBV20-1; d_call: TRBD1; clone_size: few; j_call: TRBJ2-7; cdr3_aa: CSAGRQGAFYEQYF; cdr3_nt: TGCAGTGCTGGACGTCAGGGGGCCTTCTACGAGCAGTACTTC
v_call: TRBV20-1; d_call: .; clone_size: few; j_call: TRBJ2-5; cdr3_aa: CSASRDLETQYF; cdr3_nt: TGCAGTGCTAGCAGGGATTTGGAGACCCAGTACTTC
v_call: TRBV5-6; d_call: TRBD1; clone_size: many; j_call: TRBJ2-7; cdr3_aa: CASSPGQITYEQYF; cdr3_nt: TGTGCCAGCAGCCCGGGACAGATTACCTACGAGCAGTACTTC
v_call: TRBV4-2; d_call: .; clone_size: many; j_call: TRBJ1-1; cdr3_aa: CASSQGNVEAFF; cdr3_nt: TGTGCCAGCAGCCAAGGAAACGTTGAAGCTTTCTTT
v_call: TRBV12-3/TRBV12-4; d_call: TRBD1; clone_size: many; j_call: TRBJ2-1; cdr3_aa: CASSLADTGAYHEQFF; cdr3_nt: TGTGCCAGCAGTTTAGCGGATACAGGGGCTTATCATGAGCAGTTCTTC
v_call: TRBV6-2/TRBV6-3; d_call: TRBD2; clone_size: many; j_call: TRBJ2-7; cdr3_aa: CASSYKPSGGFYEQYF; cdr3_nt: TGTGCCAGCAGTTACAAACCTAGCGGGGGGTTCTACGAGCAGTACTTC
v_call: TRBV18; d_call: .; clone_size: many; j_call: TRBJ2-5; cdr3_aa: CASSQSFQETQYF; cdr3_nt: TGTGCCAGCTCGCAGAGTTTCCAAGAGACCCAGTACTTC